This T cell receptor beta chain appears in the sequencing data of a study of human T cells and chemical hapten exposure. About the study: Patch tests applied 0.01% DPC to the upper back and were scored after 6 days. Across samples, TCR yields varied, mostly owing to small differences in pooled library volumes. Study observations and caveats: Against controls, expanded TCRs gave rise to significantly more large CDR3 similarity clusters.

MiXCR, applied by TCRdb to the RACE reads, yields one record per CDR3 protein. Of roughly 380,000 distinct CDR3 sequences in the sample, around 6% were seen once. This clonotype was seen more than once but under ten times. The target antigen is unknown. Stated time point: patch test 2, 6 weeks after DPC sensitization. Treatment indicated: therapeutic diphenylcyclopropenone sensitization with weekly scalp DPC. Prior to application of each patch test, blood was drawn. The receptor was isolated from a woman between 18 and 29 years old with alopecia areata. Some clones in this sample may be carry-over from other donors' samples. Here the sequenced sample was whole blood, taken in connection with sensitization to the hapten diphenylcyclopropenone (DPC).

CDR3 region: CASSLTGGTNSPLHF. In DNA, the CDR3 is TGTGCCAGCAGCTTAACAGGGGGGACCAATTCACCCCTCCACTTT. V and J are TRBV7-9 and TRBJ1-6; 8 positions agree with TRBD1. The V gene's germline CDR1 is SEHNR and CDR2 FQNEAQ (reference sequence). J lost 7 bases, V lost 2 bases, and 4 bases had no gene match. The CDR3 covers 15 residues.